What follows is one TCR beta chain and its context. The V end was cut by 1 base, the J end by 10 bases, with 16 bases between. The CDR3 sequence is 14 residues long. Germline-derived CDR1 and CDR2 are MDHEN and SYDVKM. Amplified TCR beta CDR3 regions derived from RNA transcripts. RT-PCR in the first round (using the HTBI primer set) targeted the TCR CDR3. Using its own MiXCR run on the multiplex PCR reads, TCRdb lists one record per CDR3 protein. The table records about 420,000 distinct CDR3 sequences, approximately 13% of them present only once. The sample comes from a study of T cells in Graves' hyperthyroidism and ophthalmopathy.

The origin of this receptor is a woman aged 18-35 years with Graves' hyperthyroidism. Sequenced: blood. The V gene is TRBV28, the J gene TRBJ1-1; D ambiguous. The CDR3 coding sequence is TGTGCCAGCAGTTTATCGGGCGGGAGCAGAGTAGCTTTCTTT. It yields the protein CASSLSGGSRVAFF. Together with reference TRBV28 and TRBJ1-1, the CDR3 gives the full variable domain: DVKVTQSSRYLVKRTGEKVFLECVQDMDHENMFWYRQDPGLGLRLIYFSYDVKMKEKGDIPEGYSVSREKKERFSLILESASTNQTSMYLCASSLSGGSRVAFFGQGTRLTVV.